The sequence of this TCR beta chain was determined in a study of control samples from healthy donors and cancer patients. The V gene lost 0 bases and the J gene lost 7 bases, with 10 bases spanning the gap. Germline lookup yields CDR1 LGHDT and CDR2 YNNKEL (reference sequence). The CDR3 is made up of 13 amino acids. The assay was immunoSEQ multiplex PCR, and TCRdb's table has in-frame clones only and misses some. This sample yields some 130,000 clones, of which about 88% are seen a single time; roughly 9% belongs to the top ten. In its sample, this clone was seen once. The source of this sequence is a woman between 25 and 40 years old in good health. The sample was blood. The V call is TRBV3-1 (or the pseudogene TRBV3-2), the J call TRBJ2-7, with unresolved D. As DNA, the CDR3 is TGTGCCAGCAGCCAAGATTTTTTAGGAGAGCAGTACTTC. It encodes CASSQDFLGEQYF.